This T cell receptor beta chain was identified during a study of blood T cell repertoires in COVID-19. Overall study: Italy, Spain and the United States were the sources of the convalescent and acute COVID-19 samples. T cells, B-cell-depleted T cells, or PBMCs supplied cDNA or gDNA.

CDR1 and CDR2 (germline): SGHTA, FQGNSA. The V gene lost 4 bases and the J gene lost 7 bases, with 16 bases spanning the gap. The CDR3 extends over 14 amino acids. Authors' data handling: Reference gene primers were amplified, and this amplification served to estimate nucleated cell counts. Only in-frame clones appear in the TCRdb table, and some are missing; sequencing was by immunoSEQ multiplex PCR. That table gives V, J and clone size, and the DNA gave D and trimming. Of around 190,000 clones in the sample, nearly 90% were seen once. Sample: peripheral blood. The chain carries TRBV7-2 and TRBJ1-2, with D perhaps TRBD1 (6 bases). The receptor was isolated from a man aged 18 to 29 who had recovered from COVID-19. Here the CDR3 reads CASSSPGGGFGYTF. CDR3 DNA: TGTGCCAGCAGCTCCCCGGGGGGCGGTTTTGGCTACACCTTC.